This is a list of T cell receptor beta chains from one sample in a study of shared clonotypes between healthy human individuals. Sequencing was performed with immunoSEQ multiplex PCR; in TCRdb, only in-frame clones are kept and a portion is missing. This table has 1.5 million to 2.5 million clones, just under 95% appearing once. Material: naive CD8+ T cells sorted from blood. The receptors derive from a man aged 18 to 30 in good health. Each CDR3 is given with its conserved first and last residue. Size tells how often a clone was seen (once, few, many) or the class of an expanded clone, and some rows leave it out.

clone size: once; V gene: TRBV13; CDR3 length: 16; CDR3 protein: CASSVTGGGSYNEQFF
clone size: .; V gene: TRBV27; CDR3 length: 13; CDR3 protein: CASSLRGEYEQYF
clone size: .; V gene: TRBV13; CDR3 length: 18; CDR3 protein: CASSYYLIAGSGTDTQYF
clone size: .; V gene: TRBV11-2; CDR3 length: 11; CDR3 protein: CASSSDSRYTF
clone size: .; V gene: TRBV27; CDR3 length: 15; CDR3 protein: CASSLGPNLYNEQFF
clone size: once; V gene: TRBV5-6; CDR3 length: 14; CDR3 protein: CASTQGITAYEQYF
clone size: .; V gene: TRBV19; CDR3 length: 17; CDR3 protein: CASSTHPGLASYNEQFF
clone size: .; V gene: TRBV13; CDR3 length: 15; CDR3 protein: CASSSLGAGSTEAFF
clone size: .; V gene: TRBV11-2; CDR3 length: 15; CDR3 protein: CASSLLSRGDYEQYF
clone size: .; V gene: TRBV27; CDR3 length: 13; CDR3 protein: CASSQDGDDGYTF
clone size: .; V gene: TRBV19; CDR3 length: 13; CDR3 protein: CASSMDPYNEQFF
clone size: once; V gene: TRBV27; CDR3 length: 14; CDR3 protein: CASSFGLAGGEQFF
clone size: few; V gene: TRBV27; CDR3 length: 12; CDR3 protein: CASSAVGTEAFF
clone size: .; V gene: TRBV11-2; CDR3 length: 15; CDR3 protein: CASSSLAGGPYEQYF
clone size: .; V gene: TRBV27; CDR3 length: 14; CDR3 protein: CASSPSGVGDTQYF
clone size: .; V gene: TRBV27; CDR3 length: 12; CDR3 protein: CASSSGGYEQYF
clone size: .; V gene: TRBV7-9; CDR3 length: 15; CDR3 protein: CASSLGQFFNYGYTF
clone size: .; V gene: TRBV9; CDR3 length: 15; CDR3 protein: CASSVVPGPSYEQYF
clone size: .; V gene: TRBV25-1; CDR3 length: 14; CDR3 protein: CASSETRTDLGAFF
clone size: .; V gene: TRBV10-2; CDR3 length: 16; CDR3 protein: CASSDSGTGLGEKLFF
clone size: .; V gene: TRBV29-1; CDR3 length: 19; CDR3 protein: CSVEDVGRSGSLNTGELFF
clone size: .; V gene: TRBV6-5; CDR3 length: 13; CDR3 protein: CASSPQGSGELFF
clone size: .; V gene: TRBV28; CDR3 length: 16; CDR3 protein: CASSTYRQGKNTEAFF
clone size: .; V gene: TRBV12-5; CDR3 length: 16; CDR3 protein: CASGLGQGEGDTEAFF
clone size: .; V gene: TRBV4-1; CDR3 length: 15; CDR3 protein: CASSQDWGGGFEQFF
clone size: .; V gene: TRBV13; CDR3 length: 14; CDR3 protein: CASSLGGSTDEQYF